What follows are 6 T cell receptor beta chains derived from one specimen sequenced in a study of response to subunit inactivated influenza vaccine. A single record per CDR3 protein comes from TCRdb applying MiXCR to the RT-PCR reads. The repertoire holds about 780,000 distinct CDR3 sequences, about 18% seen once, with around 9.9% in the top ten. This material consisted of PBMCs from blood, taken more than 4 days after vaccination. These receptors originate from a man between 50 and 59 years old who received an inactivated influenza vaccine.

The chain links TRBV5-4 to TRBJ2-2; the D is unclear. Trimming cost V 4 bases and J 0 bases, with 10 bases left between them. The CDR3 has 15 amino acids. Germline V gene lookup returns CDR1 SGHNT and CDR2 YYREEE (reference sequence). CDR3 coding DNA: TGTGCCAGCAGCCCCTCGACGGCGAACACCGGGGAGCTGTTTTTT. This encodes CASSPSTANTGELFF.

This clonotype was detected a few times. V gene TRBV20-1 combines with J gene TRBJ1-2; no reliable D call. Germline V gene sequence: CDR1 DFQATT, CDR2 SNEGSKA (reference sequence). This CDR3 region has 12 residues. V gave up 6 bases and J gave up 14 bases, with 22 bases separating them. CDR3 protein: CSARSPDPTETF. Written as DNA, the CDR3 is TGCAGTGCCAGAAGTCCAGACCCGACGGAAACCTTC.

This clonotype was seen a few times. The chain recombines TRBV5-1 with TRBJ1-1; tentatively, D is TRBD1 (5 bases). This CDR3 contains 15 residues. CDR1 and CDR2 from the germline V gene are SGHRS and YFSETQ. The ends were cut back, 4 bases at V and 4 bases at J, with 17 bases in the middle. The CDR3 bases are TGCGCCAGCAGCCGCGGGACGTCAGGCGGCACTGAAGCTTTCTTT. Translating gives CASSRGTSGGTEAFF.

The chain carries TRBV2 and TRBJ2-7; D may be TRBD1 (6 bases). Looked up from germline, CDR1 is SNHLY and CDR2 is FYNNEI. The V and J ends lost 11 bases and 3 bases respectively, with 29 bases between them. The CDR3 has 17 residues. This CDR3 reads CALSWQGPTLSYYEQYF. CDR3 coding DNA: TGTGCCCTCAGTTGGCAGGGGCCGACCTTATCTTACTACGAGCAGTACTTC.

This clonotype was seen a handful of times. The chain links TRBV7-9 to TRBJ1-2, with a possible D match to TRBD1 (5 bases). The V end lost 0 bases, the J end lost 14 bases, and 10 bases lay between the germline ends. CDR1 and CDR2 from the germline V gene are SEHNR and FQNEAQ (reference sequence). The CDR3 is 11 amino acids. The CDR3 DNA sequence: TGTGCCAGCAGCTTAGCCGGGACGAGTACCTTC. This translates into CASSLAGTSTF.

This clonotype appeared many times. CDR3 loop: CASKDRSYEQYF. The DNA of the CDR3 is TGTGCCAGCAAGGATAGATCCTACGAGCAGTACTTC. V gene TRBV6-2 or TRBV6-3 combines with J gene TRBJ2-7; D gene unclear. In germline, CDR1 is MNHEY, CDR2 SVGEGT. Trimming cost V 7 bases and J 1 base, with 8 bases left between them. CDR3 length: 12 residues.